These T cell receptor beta chains were read from a single sample in a study of blood T cell repertoires in COVID-19. Assay used: immunoSEQ multiplex PCR; TCRdb lists only in-frame clones, some missing. In the table there are 120,000 to 150,000 clones, approximately 80% of which are singletons. Sequencing used peripheral blood. The origin of the receptors is a woman older than 75 in a cohort sampled during active or convalescent COVID-19. CDR3s include the opening cysteine and the closing phenylalanine or tryptophan. D genes are given only for firm matches. Clone size is not always given. Where it is, it says once, few, many or a class for expanded clones.

j_call | cdr3_length | d_call | clone_size | v_call | cdr3_nt | cdr3_aa
TRBJ1-1 | 17 | - | once | TRBV7-2 | TGTGCCAGCAGCTTAAAAGGAGGGGGGGGAGTGAACACTGAAGCTTTCTTT | CASSLKGGGGVNTEAFF
TRBJ2-5 | 18 | - | - | TRBV3-1/TRBV3-2 | TGTGCCAGCAGCCCTGTAACGGCAGTCAGCGGGTACCAAGAGACCCAGTACTTC | CASSPVTAVSGYQETQYF
TRBJ1-2 | 13 | TRBD1 | - | TRBV6-5 | TGTGCCAGCACTAAGGGACAGGGTGTTGGCTACACCTTC | CASTKGQGVGYTF
TRBJ2-3 | 15 | TRBD2 | - | TRBV5-5 | TGTGCCAGCAGCTCGGACGGGGGGAACACAGATACGCAGTATTTT | CASSSDGGNTDTQYF
TRBJ1-2 | 12 | - | - | TRBV12-3/TRBV12-4 | TGTGCCAGCAGTTGGAGGGCCCTAGGCTACACCTTC | CASSWRALGYTF
TRBJ2-1 | 14 | TRBD2 | - | TRBV6-5 | TGTGCCAGCAGTTACTCGGGAGGGATGAATGAGCAGTTCTTC | CASSYSGGMNEQFF
TRBJ1-3 | 13 | - | once | TRBV18 | TGTGCCAGCTCACCAAGACAGGGAAACACCATATATTTT | CASSPRQGNTIYF
TRBJ2-3 | 14 | TRBD2 | - | TRBV7-8 | TGTGCCAGCAGCTTACTTAGCGGGGGAGATACGCAGTATTTT | CASSLLSGGDTQYF
TRBJ2-1 | 14 | TRBD1 | - | TRBV6-5 | TGTGCCAGCAAACAGGGGCCGGGGTACAATGAGCAGTTCTTC | CASKQGPGYNEQFF
TRBJ2-5 | 13 | - | once | TRBV9 | TGTGCCAGCAGCGTGGAGAAACAAGAGACCCAGTACTTC | CASSVEKQETQYF
TRBJ2-2 | 14 | - | - | TRBV7-2 | TGTGCCAGCAGCACCCCGGTTGGTACCGGGGAGCTGTTTTTT | CASSTPVGTGELFF
TRBJ2-4 | 15 | TRBD2 | - | TRBV7-2 | TGTGCCAGCAGCCCCCTCAAGCGGGGGGGCGACATTCAGTACTTC | CASSPLKRGGDIQYF
TRBJ1-3 | 16 | - | - | TRBV28 | TGTGCCAGCAGTTTATACGGGGGTTACTCTGGAAACACCATATATTTT | CASSLYGGYSGNTIYF
TRBJ1-2 | 16 | - | - | TRBV7-9 | TGTGCCAGCAGCTTCGGTTCCACCAAGTTATACTATGGCTACACCTTC | CASSFGSTKLYYGYTF
TRBJ1-1 | 14 | TRBD1 | - | TRBV18 | TGTGCCAGCTCACAGGACAGGGGGCCTACTGAAGCTTTCTTT | CASSQDRGPTEAFF
TRBJ2-2 | 16 | - | - | TRBV2 | TGTGCCAGCAGTGATGTGAGACAGGCGAACACCGGGGAGCTGTTTTTT | CASSDVRQANTGELFF
TRBJ2-1 | 15 | - | - | TRBV11-2 | TGTGCCAGCAGCTTAGGTACGGGCTCCTACAATGAGCAGTTCTTC | CASSLGTGSYNEQFF
TRBJ2-3 | 16 | TRBD2 | once | TRBV7-9 | TGTGCCAGCAGTCCAACTAGCGGGGGAAGCACAGATACGCAGTATTTT | CASSPTSGGSTDTQYF
TRBJ1-4 | 17 | TRBD1 | - | TRBV28 | TGTGCCAGCAGTTCTGACAGGGACCCTACAACTAATGAAAAACTGTTTTTT | CASSSDRDPTTNEKLFF
TRBJ1-3 | 12 | - | once | TRBV18 | TGTGCCAGCTCTCTTCCTGGAAACACCATATATTTT | CASSLPGNTIYF
TRBJ2-5 | 17 | TRBD2 | - | TRBV11-2 | TGTGCCAGCAGCTTAGGTGTAGCGGGAGGAGGTGGTGAGACCCAGTACTTC | CASSLGVAGGGGETQYF
TRBJ2-3 | 12 | TRBD2 | - | TRBV11-2 | TGTGCCAGCAGCTCAACGGGACTAGCGAAGTATTTT | CASSSTGLAKYF
TRBJ2-6 | 17 | - | - | TRBV28 | TGTGCCAGCAGTTTATCAGGCATAAGCTCTGGGGCCAACGTCCTGACTTTC | CASSLSGISSGANVLTF
TRBJ1-2 | 14 | TRBD1 | few | TRBV7-9 | TGTGCCAGCAGCCGGACAGGGGGGAGCTATGGCTACACCTTC | CASSRTGGSYGYTF
TRBJ2-3 | 19 | TRBD2 | - | TRBV9 | TGTGCCAGCAGCCCCGAAGGGCTAGCGGGGGGCTGGGGCACAGATACGCAGTATTTT | CASSPEGLAGGWGTDTQYF
TRBJ1-1 | 14 | TRBD1 | - | TRBV5-6 | TGTGCCAGCAGCTACAGGGGCGCCTTCACTGAAGCTTTCTTT | CASSYRGAFTEAFF
TRBJ2-5 | 13 | TRBD2 | - | TRBV6-1 | TGTGCCAGCAGTGAACTAGCGGGGGAGACCCAGTACTTC | CASSELAGETQYF
TRBJ2-7 | 15 | - | - | TRBV11-2 | TGTGCCAGCAGCTCCTCGACTCAAGCAGTGGGCGAGCAGTACTTC | CASSSSTQAVGEQYF
TRBJ1-6 | 13 | - | few | TRBV29-1 | TGCAGCGTTGGGCGGGAAAGAGGTTCACCCCTCCACTTT | CSVGRERGSPLHF
TRBJ1-1 | 13 | - | - | TRBV5-4 | TGTGCCAGCAGCTTGGCCAGGGTCACTGAAGCTTTCTTT | CASSLARVTEAFF
TRBJ1-3 | 17 | TRBD1 | - | TRBV5-1 | TGCGCCAGCAGCTTGGAGGTAGGGACAGCTTCTGGAAACACCATATATTTT | CASSLEVGTASGNTIYF
TRBJ2-3 | 15 | - | - | TRBV5-4 | TGTGCCAGCAGCTTGATTGGACTAGGGGGAGATACGCAGTATTTT | CASSLIGLGGDTQYF
TRBJ1-2 | 14 | TRBD1 | - | TRBV5-5 | TGTGCCAGCAGCTTGGGGACAGGGACGATTGGCTACACCTTC | CASSLGTGTIGYTF
TRBJ1-3 | 15 | - | - | TRBV19 | TGTGCCAGTAGCCGGACATCAGCTCCCCCAAACCCCATATATTTT | CASSRTSAPPNPIYF
TRBJ1-2 | 15 | - | many | TRBV9 | TGTGCCAGCAGCGCCCGACAGTCACAATCTTATGGCTACACCTTC | CASSARQSQSYGYTF
TRBJ1-1 | 17 | - | - | TRBV18 | TGTGCCAGCTCACCTAAAGGCTGGGGAGAATTGAACACTGAAGCTTTCTTT | CASSPKGWGELNTEAFF
TRBJ2-7 | 14 | - | once | TRBV9 | TGTGCCAGCAGCTTACGACAGGCCTCCTACGAGCAGTACTTC | CASSLRQASYEQYF
TRBJ1-6 | 15 | - | - | TRBV7-2 | TGTGCCAGCAGCTTAGGCAGGGTTCGGAATTCACCCCTCCACTTT | CASSLGRVRNSPLHF
TRBJ2-1 | 19 | TRBD2 | few | TRBV7-3 | TGTGCCAGCAGCCCTTATCCCCGGGGGCTAGCGGGGGGGCAGAATGAGCAGTTCTTC | CASSPYPRGLAGGQNEQFF
TRBJ1-4 | 18 | TRBD1 | - | TRBV4-3 | TGCGCCAGCAGCCCAGGGACAGGGTTAATAGCAACTAATGAAAAACTGTTTTTT | CASSPGTGLIATNEKLFF
TRBJ1-5 | 14 | - | - | TRBV15 | TGTGCCACCAGCTTTAAGCAGGGGAATCAGCCCCAGCATTTT | CATSFKQGNQPQHF
TRBJ2-7 | 14 | TRBD2 | - | TRBV5-1 | TGCGCCAGCAGCCCGGGACTAGCGGGGGGGCCGTTATACTTC | CASSPGLAGGPLYF